The clone carrying this T cell receptor (beta chain) showed up just a few times. The sample contains more than one DNA sequence encoding this CDR3. No patient had received any treatment before thyroid surgery. These data come from a study of metastatic and nonmetastatic thyroid tumors. MiXCR was used by TCRdb to re-call the PCR reads. This table has 4,200 or so clones, 30% to 40% appearing once. Trimming removed 6 bases at V and 5 bases at J, with 14 bases between. The V gene's germline CDR1 is MNHEY and CDR2 SVGEGT. The CDR3 runs 15 residues. Sequenced sample: adjacent normal tissue. The genes are TRBV6-2 or TRBV6-3 and TRBJ1-6; D not resolved. The source of this sequence is a male donor with papillary thyroid cancer or a benign thyroid nodule (not recorded which). Some clones in this sample may be carry-over from other donors' samples. The CDR3 reads CASRRDGYHNSPLHF. CDR3 nucleotide sequence: TGTGCCAGCAGGAGAGACGGATATCATAATTCACCCCTCCACTTT.